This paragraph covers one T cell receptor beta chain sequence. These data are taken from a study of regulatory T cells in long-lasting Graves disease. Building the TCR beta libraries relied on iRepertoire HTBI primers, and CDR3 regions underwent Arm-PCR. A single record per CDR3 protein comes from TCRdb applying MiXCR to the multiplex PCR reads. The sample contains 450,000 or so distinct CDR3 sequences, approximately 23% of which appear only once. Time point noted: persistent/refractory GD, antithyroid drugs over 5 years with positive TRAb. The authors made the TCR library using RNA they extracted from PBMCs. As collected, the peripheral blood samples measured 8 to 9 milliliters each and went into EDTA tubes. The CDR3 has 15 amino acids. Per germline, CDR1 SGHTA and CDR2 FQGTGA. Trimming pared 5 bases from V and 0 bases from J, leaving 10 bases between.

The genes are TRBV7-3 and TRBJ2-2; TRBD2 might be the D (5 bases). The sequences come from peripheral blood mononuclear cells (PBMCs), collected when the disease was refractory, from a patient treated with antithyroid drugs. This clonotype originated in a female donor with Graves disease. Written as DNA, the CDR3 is TGTGCCAGCAGCCCGGGAAGCGCGAACACCGGGGAGCTGTTTTTT. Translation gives CASSPGSANTGELFF. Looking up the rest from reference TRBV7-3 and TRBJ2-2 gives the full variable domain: GAGVSQTPSNKVTEKGKYVELRCDPISGHTALYWYRQSLGQGPEFLIYFQGTGAADDSGLPNDRFFAVRPEGSVSTLKIQRTERGDSAVYLCASSPGSANTGELFFGEGSRLTVL.